This TCR beta chain was sequenced during a study of blood T cell repertoires in COVID-19. Study details: In each case, the material was cDNA or gDNA derived from T cells, B-cell-depleted T cells, or PBMCs.

V shed 1 base and J 5 bases; nucleotides not matched to a gene: 6. Germline V gene sequence: CDR1 LGHDT, CDR2 YNNKEL (reference sequence). The CDR3 spans 15 residues. Clones were sequenced by immunoSEQ multiplex PCR, and TCRdb holds only the in-frame ones, with some missing. The sample holds over 150,000 clones; roughly 80% are singletons and the top ten take around 1.7%. V and J are TRBV3-1 (or the pseudogene TRBV3-2) and TRBJ2-7; 9 positions agree with TRBD1. The sequenced sample was peripheral blood. This receptor was identified in an elderly man with acute or convalescent COVID-19. Here the CDR3 reads CASSQGDRVLDEQYF. CDR3 DNA: TGTGCCAGCAGCCAAGGGGACAGGGTCCTTGACGAGCAGTACTTC.